This is a list of T cell receptor beta chains from one sample in a study of T cells in Graves' hyperthyroidism and ophthalmopathy. TCRdb ran MiXCR on the multiplex PCR reads and lists one entry per CDR3 protein. Of hundreds of thousands of distinct CDR3 sequences in the sample, about 15% were seen once. Material: blood. The receptors shown here come from a man between 18 and 35 years old with Graves' ophthalmopathy. Both conserved end residues are part of each CDR3. D genes are given only for firm matches. Some rows mark clone size as missing; the rest say once, few, many or name a class of expanded clone.

j_call: TRBJ2-5
d_call: TRBD1
v_call: TRBV18
clone_size: few
cdr3_aa: CASSSTTGGPFQETQYF
cdr3_nt: TGTGCCAGCTCATCAACGACAGGGGGCCCTTTCCAAGAGACCCAGTACTTC

j_call: TRBJ1-4
d_call: NA
v_call: TRBV19
clone_size: many
cdr3_aa: CASREPPGRNEKLFF
cdr3_nt: TGTGCCAGTAGAGAACCTCCAGGGAGAAATGAAAAACTGTTTTTT

j_call: TRBJ1-2
d_call: TRBD1
v_call: TRBV7-8
clone_size: many
cdr3_aa: CASSWDSSLYGYTF
cdr3_nt: TGTGCCAGCAGCTGGGACAGCAGCCTCTATGGCTACACCTTC

j_call: TRBJ2-7
d_call: TRBD1
v_call: TRBV6-1
clone_size: NA
cdr3_aa: CASSDPGQGSHEQYF
cdr3_nt: TGTGCCAGCAGCGATCCGGGACAGGGATCCCACGAGCAGTACTTC

j_call: TRBJ2-7
d_call: TRBD2
v_call: TRBV19
clone_size: many
cdr3_aa: CASSNSWTSGDYEQYF
cdr3_nt: TGTGCCAGTAGTAATTCTTGGACTAGCGGGGACTACGAGCAGTACTTC

j_call: TRBJ2-3
d_call: TRBD2
v_call: TRBV27
clone_size: many
cdr3_aa: CASSLWGTSGQYTQYF
cdr3_nt: TGTGCCAGCAGTTTATGGGGGACTAGCGGGCAATATACGCAGTATTTT

j_call: TRBJ1-3
d_call: NA
v_call: TRBV29-1
clone_size: NA
cdr3_aa: CSPTFPWDLPFGNTIYF
cdr3_nt: TGCAGCCCGACCTTCCCCTGGGACCTTCCCTTTGGAAACACCATATATTTT

j_call: TRBJ2-1
d_call: NA
v_call: TRBV6-1
clone_size: NA
cdr3_aa: CASSEIVVLRGYEQFF
cdr3_nt: TGTGCCAGCAGTGAAATAGTGGTCCTAAGAGGCTATGAGCAGTTCTTC

j_call: TRBJ2-7
d_call: TRBD1
v_call: TRBV28
clone_size: many
cdr3_aa: CASSLGTGRSYEQYF
cdr3_nt: TGTGCCAGCAGTCTAGGGACAGGGCGGTCCTACGAGCAGTACTTC

j_call: TRBJ2-7
d_call: TRBD2
v_call: TRBV20-1
clone_size: many
cdr3_aa: CSARDQEMVAGDEQYF
cdr3_nt: TGCAGTGCTAGAGACCAGGAAATGGTAGCGGGAGACGAGCAGTACTTC

j_call: TRBJ2-7
d_call: NA
v_call: TRBV9
clone_size: few
cdr3_aa: CASSVGPSIEQYF
cdr3_nt: TGTGCCAGCAGCGTAGGTCCGAGTATCGAGCAGTACTTC

j_call: TRBJ2-2
d_call: NA
v_call: TRBV7-9
clone_size: few
cdr3_aa: CASSLESAGELFF
cdr3_nt: TGTGCCAGCAGCTTAGAAAGCGCCGGGGAGCTGTTTTTT

j_call: TRBJ2-3
d_call: NA
v_call: TRBV4-1
clone_size: NA
cdr3_aa: CASSQDQEADTQYF
cdr3_nt: TGCGCCAGCAGCCAAGATCAGGAGGCAGATACGCAGTATTTT

j_call: TRBJ2-3
d_call: NA
v_call: TRBV2
clone_size: many
cdr3_aa: CASRAGPSTDTQYF
cdr3_nt: TGTGCCAGCAGAGCAGGGCCCTCCACAGATACGCAGTATTTT

j_call: TRBJ1-2
d_call: NA
v_call: TRBV18
clone_size: NA
cdr3_aa: CASPRQNYGYTF
cdr3_nt: TGTGCCAGCCCGCGACAAAACTATGGCTACACCTTC

j_call: TRBJ1-2
d_call: NA
v_call: TRBV20-1
clone_size: many
cdr3_aa: CSATDPSGYTF
cdr3_nt: TGCAGTGCGACAGACCCGAGTGGCTACACCTTC

j_call: TRBJ1-4
d_call: NA
v_call: TRBV20-1
clone_size: NA
cdr3_aa: CSARDPGRIPSTELFF
cdr3_nt: TGCAGTGCTAGAGACCCAGGGAGAATCCCCAGTACCGAACTGTTTTTT

j_call: TRBJ2-2
d_call: TRBD2
v_call: TRBV12-3/TRBV12-4
clone_size: once
cdr3_aa: CASSYPAGGPSDTGELFF
cdr3_nt: TGTGCCAGCAGTTACCCCGCGGGAGGGCCCTCGGACACCGGGGAGCTGTTTTTT

j_call: TRBJ2-3
d_call: NA
v_call: TRBV20-1
clone_size: many
cdr3_aa: CSAIQDQGSDTQYF
cdr3_nt: TGCAGTGCTATCCAGGACCAGGGATCAGATACGCAGTATTTT

j_call: TRBJ2-3
d_call: TRBD2
v_call: TRBV5-1
clone_size: many
cdr3_aa: CASSLDGGGRDTQYF
cdr3_nt: TGCGCCAGCAGCTTGGACGGCGGGGGGCGGGATACGCAGTATTTT

j_call: TRBJ2-1
d_call: TRBD2
v_call: TRBV27
clone_size: many
cdr3_aa: CASSLAGGAYNEQFF
cdr3_nt: TGTGCCAGCAGCCTAGCGGGAGGGGCCTACAATGAGCAGTTCTTC

j_call: TRBJ2-6
d_call: TRBD2
v_call: TRBV6-1
clone_size: NA
cdr3_aa: CASRRTSGRTGANVLTF
cdr3_nt: TGTGCCAGCAGACGGACTAGCGGGAGGACTGGGGCCAACGTCCTGACTTTC

j_call: TRBJ2-5
d_call: NA
v_call: TRBV7-3
clone_size: many
cdr3_aa: CASSLLGLQETQYF
cdr3_nt: TGTGCCAGCAGCTTACTGGGCCTCCAAGAGACCCAGTACTTC

j_call: TRBJ1-5
d_call: TRBD1
v_call: TRBV24-1
clone_size: few
cdr3_aa: CATSDRRQGPGQPQHF
cdr3_nt: TGTGCCACCAGTGATCGCCGACAGGGGCCCGGTCAGCCCCAGCATTTT

j_call: TRBJ1-6
d_call: NA
v_call: TRBV30
clone_size: many
cdr3_aa: CAWSVRDGSYNSPLHF
cdr3_nt: TGTGCCTGGAGTGTCCGGGATGGATCCTATAATTCACCCCTCCACTTT

j_call: TRBJ1-2
d_call: NA
v_call: TRBV6-1
clone_size: many
cdr3_aa: CASSERRGRDGYTF
cdr3_nt: TGTGCCAGCAGTGAAAGGAGGGGAAGGGATGGCTACACCTTC

j_call: TRBJ1-2
d_call: TRBD1
v_call: TRBV27
clone_size: NA
cdr3_aa: CASSPQGQGKDGYTF
cdr3_nt: TGTGCCAGCAGTCCGCAGGGACAGGGAAAAGATGGCTACACCTTC

j_call: TRBJ2-1
d_call: NA
v_call: TRBV11-2
clone_size: once
cdr3_aa: CASSSGQNSYNEQFF
cdr3_nt: TGTGCCAGCAGTTCCGGACAGAATTCCTACAATGAGCAGTTCTTC

j_call: TRBJ1-2
d_call: TRBD1
v_call: TRBV3-1
clone_size: many
cdr3_aa: CASSPHRGNYGYTF
cdr3_nt: TGTGCCAGCAGCCCACACAGGGGTAACTATGGCTACACCTTC

j_call: TRBJ1-5
d_call: NA
v_call: TRBV7-8
clone_size: many
cdr3_aa: CASSLAGDQPQHF
cdr3_nt: TGTGCCAGCAGCTTAGCGGGGGATCAGCCCCAGCATTTT

j_call: TRBJ1-2
d_call: NA
v_call: TRBV14
clone_size: NA
cdr3_aa: CASSQDRAGWDGYTF
cdr3_nt: TGTGCCAGCAGCCAAGATCGGGCAGGATGGGACGGCTACACCTTC

j_call: TRBJ1-5
d_call: NA
v_call: TRBV10-3
clone_size: many
cdr3_aa: CAIRGPNQPQHF
cdr3_nt: TGTGCCATCAGGGGTCCCAATCAGCCCCAGCATTTT

j_call: TRBJ1-1
d_call: NA
v_call: TRBV9
clone_size: many
cdr3_aa: CASSVGAANTEAFF
cdr3_nt: TGTGCCAGCAGCGTTGGGGCGGCGAACACTGAAGCTTTCTTT

j_call: TRBJ2-1
d_call: NA
v_call: TRBV6-2/TRBV6-3
clone_size: NA
cdr3_aa: CASRVRPQLSYNEQFF
cdr3_nt: TGTGCCAGCAGAGTCAGGCCACAACTCTCCTACAATGAGCAGTTCTTC

j_call: TRBJ1-2
d_call: NA
v_call: TRBV27
clone_size: many
cdr3_aa: CASSLTGQISRYYGYTF
cdr3_nt: TGTGCCAGCAGTTTAACGGGTCAGATTTCGCGATATTATGGCTACACCTTC

j_call: TRBJ2-5
d_call: TRBD2
v_call: TRBV11-2
clone_size: many
cdr3_aa: CASSLEGLAGQETQYF
cdr3_nt: TGTGCCAGCAGCTTAGAAGGACTAGCGGGCCAAGAGACCCAGTACTTC

j_call: TRBJ1-2
d_call: TRBD1
v_call: TRBV5-1
clone_size: many
cdr3_aa: CASSWGQGYNYGYTF
cdr3_nt: TGCGCCAGCAGCTGGGGACAGGGATATAACTATGGCTACACCTTC

j_call: TRBJ2-1
d_call: NA
v_call: TRBV5-1
clone_size: many
cdr3_aa: CASSLVGAWNEQFF
cdr3_nt: TGCGCCAGCAGCTTGGTGGGGGCGTGGAATGAGCAGTTCTTC

j_call: TRBJ1-1
d_call: NA
v_call: TRBV20-1
clone_size: many
cdr3_aa: CSAPRQAGGGNTEAFF
cdr3_nt: TGCAGTGCCCCGAGACAGGCCGGGGGGGGGAACACTGAAGCTTTCTTT

j_call: TRBJ1-1
d_call: NA
v_call: TRBV6-1
clone_size: few
cdr3_aa: CASRRTENSWAFF
cdr3_nt: TGTGCCAGCAGACGGACAGAAAACAGCTGGGCTTTCTTT